The rows below give T cell receptor beta chains drawn from one sample of a study of post-analysis software for immune sequencing data. From the PCR reads, TCRdb called clonotypes with MiXCR, one entry per CDR3 protein. The sample yields 600,000 to 750,000 distinct CDR3 sequences, 59% seen once. The sequenced sample consisted of blood. The source is a girl aged 2 to 10 with multiple sclerosis. Each CDR3 is given with its conserved first and last residue. Each record gives: clone size, V gene, J gene, D gene, CDR3 protein, CDR3 DNA. The D gene is left open where the match is weak. Expanded clones get a size class; other rows say once, few or many, or leave the size out.

clone_size: NA
v_call: TRBV15
j_call: TRBJ2-1
d_call: TRBD2
cdr3_aa: CATQAELAGIDNEQFF
cdr3_nt: TGTGCCACGCAAGCTGAACTAGCGGGAATTGACAATGAGCAGTTCTTC

clone_size: NA
v_call: TRBV7-2
j_call: TRBJ2-5
d_call: NA
cdr3_aa: CASSLGGARVDQYF
cdr3_nt: TGTGCCAGCAGCTTAGGAGGGGCCCGGGTGGACCAGTACTTC

clone_size: NA
v_call: TRBV7-2
j_call: TRBJ1-6
d_call: NA
cdr3_aa: CASPRRRSSYNSPLHF
cdr3_nt: TGTGCCAGCCCCCGAAGAAGGAGCTCCTATAATTCACCCCTCCACTTT

clone_size: NA
v_call: TRBV12-3/TRBV12-4
j_call: TRBJ2-4
d_call: NA
cdr3_aa: CASSLDAPLGGGVAKNIQYF
cdr3_nt: TGTGCCAGCAGCTTGGATGCCCCCCTAGGAGGTGGGGTAGCCAAAAACATTCAGTACTTC

clone_size: NA
v_call: TRBV7-2
j_call: TRBJ1-2
d_call: NA
cdr3_aa: CASSLKPIGGYTF
cdr3_nt: TGTGCCAGCAGCTTAAAACCAATCGGTGGCTACACCTTC

clone_size: NA
v_call: TRBV12-3/TRBV12-4
j_call: TRBJ1-2
d_call: NA
cdr3_aa: CASSLVGGGLASYGYTF
cdr3_nt: TGTGCCAGCAGTTTAGTCGGCGGGGGGCTAGCTAGCTATGGCTACACCTTC

clone_size: NA
v_call: TRBV19
j_call: TRBJ2-3
d_call: NA
cdr3_aa: CASIGTLIPDTQYF
cdr3_nt: TGTGCCAGTATTGGGACCCTCATTCCAGATACGCAGTATTTT

clone_size: NA
v_call: TRBV11-2
j_call: TRBJ2-5
d_call: NA
cdr3_aa: CASSFQDPLIETQYF
cdr3_nt: TGTGCCAGCAGCTTCCAGGACCCCTTAATAGAGACCCAGTACTTC

clone_size: few
v_call: TRBV5-1
j_call: TRBJ2-1
d_call: NA
cdr3_aa: CASRGPGRAAYNEQFF
cdr3_nt: TGCGCCAGCAGAGGCCCGGGACGGGCAGCTTACAATGAGCAGTTCTTC

clone_size: few
v_call: TRBV20-1
j_call: TRBJ2-3
d_call: TRBD2
cdr3_aa: CSASKVAGDDTQYF
cdr3_nt: TGCAGTGCTAGTAAGGTAGCGGGAGACGATACGCAGTATTTT

clone_size: NA
v_call: TRBV5-1
j_call: TRBJ2-3
d_call: TRBD1
cdr3_aa: CASSLGRGQADTQYF
cdr3_nt: TGCGCCAGCAGCTTGGGAAGGGGGCAAGCAGATACGCAGTATTTT

clone_size: NA
v_call: TRBV27
j_call: TRBJ1-2
d_call: TRBD1
cdr3_aa: CASSNLRGSNYGYTF
cdr3_nt: TGTGCCAGCAGTAACCTCAGGGGGTCCAACTATGGCTACACCTTC

clone_size: NA
v_call: TRBV20-1
j_call: TRBJ2-4
d_call: NA
cdr3_aa: CSARVIVAKNIQYF
cdr3_nt: TGCAGTGCTAGAGTAATAGTAGCCAAAAACATTCAGTACTTC

clone_size: NA
v_call: TRBV5-6
j_call: TRBJ1-4
d_call: NA
cdr3_aa: CASSLQGRLGKLFF
cdr3_nt: TGTGCCAGCAGCTTGCAGGGACGTTTAGGAAAACTGTTTTTT

clone_size: NA
v_call: TRBV5-1
j_call: TRBJ2-2
d_call: NA
cdr3_aa: CASSFGVGELFF
cdr3_nt: TGCGCCAGCAGCTTCGGGGTCGGGGAGCTGTTTTTT

clone_size: few
v_call: TRBV7-9
j_call: TRBJ2-7
d_call: TRBD2
cdr3_aa: CASSRLAGDPHYEQYF
cdr3_nt: TGTGCCAGCAGTAGACTAGCGGGAGATCCCCACTACGAGCAGTACTTC

clone_size: NA
v_call: TRBV5-1
j_call: TRBJ1-1
d_call: TRBD1
cdr3_aa: CASSRGQGEGTEAFF
cdr3_nt: TGCGCCAGCAGCCGAGGCCAGGGGGAAGGCACTGAAGCTTTCTTT

clone_size: NA
v_call: TRBV27
j_call: TRBJ2-2
d_call: NA
cdr3_aa: CASSFFAGELFF
cdr3_nt: TGTGCCAGCAGTTTTTTCGCCGGGGAGCTGTTTTTT

clone_size: few
v_call: TRBV15
j_call: TRBJ2-5
d_call: NA
cdr3_aa: CATSRSPSGEETQYF
cdr3_nt: TGTGCCACCAGCCGTTCCCCCTCGGGGGAAGAGACCCAGTACTTC

clone_size: NA
v_call: TRBV11-2
j_call: TRBJ2-1
d_call: TRBD2
cdr3_aa: CASSLDPSGRGNEQFF
cdr3_nt: TGTGCCAGCAGCTTAGATCCCAGCGGGAGAGGGAATGAGCAGTTCTTC

clone_size: few
v_call: TRBV7-9
j_call: TRBJ2-7
d_call: TRBD2
cdr3_aa: CASSLGLAGYYEQYF
cdr3_nt: TGTGCCAGCAGCTTGGGGCTAGCGGGATACTACGAGCAGTACTTC

clone_size: NA
v_call: TRBV6-5
j_call: TRBJ2-1
d_call: NA
cdr3_aa: CASSTPHNEQFF
cdr3_nt: TGTGCCAGCAGCACTCCCCACAATGAGCAGTTCTTC

clone_size: NA
v_call: TRBV12-3/TRBV12-4
j_call: TRBJ2-1
d_call: NA
cdr3_aa: CASSLTSSRASSYNEQFF
cdr3_nt: TGTGCCAGCAGTCTTACTAGTTCGCGCGCCAGCTCCTACAATGAGCAGTTCTTC

clone_size: NA
v_call: TRBV2
j_call: TRBJ2-3
d_call: NA
cdr3_aa: CASSVIASSTDTQYF
cdr3_nt: TGTGCCAGCAGTGTCATAGCGTCTAGCACAGATACGCAGTATTTT

clone_size: once
v_call: TRBV20-1
j_call: TRBJ2-3
d_call: TRBD2
cdr3_aa: CSARAPFRSGGHTDTQYF
cdr3_nt: TGCAGTGCTAGGGCCCCCTTTCGGAGCGGGGGACACACAGATACGCAGTATTTT

clone_size: NA
v_call: TRBV12-3/TRBV12-4
j_call: TRBJ2-1
d_call: TRBD2
cdr3_aa: CASSPTSGRAGGQFF
cdr3_nt: TGTGCCAGCAGCCCCACTAGCGGGAGGGCCGGGGGGCAGTTCTTC

clone_size: once
v_call: TRBV11-3
j_call: TRBJ2-3
d_call: TRBD1
cdr3_aa: CASSLSTTGKTDTQYF
cdr3_nt: TGTGCCAGCAGCTTATCAACGACAGGGAAGACAGATACGCAGTATTTT

clone_size: few
v_call: TRBV4-1
j_call: TRBJ2-3
d_call: TRBD2
cdr3_aa: CASSQDTRLAGADTQYF
cdr3_nt: TGCGCCAGCAGCCAAGATACTAGGCTAGCGGGAGCAGATACGCAGTATTTT

clone_size: NA
v_call: TRBV24-1
j_call: TRBJ2-1
d_call: NA
cdr3_aa: CATSDSFEGVAFF
cdr3_nt: TGTGCCACCAGTGATTCATTTGAGGGCGTGGCGTTCTTC

clone_size: NA
v_call: TRBV7-2
j_call: TRBJ2-3
d_call: NA
cdr3_aa: CASSRPLAGRTQYF
cdr3_nt: TGTGCCAGCAGCCGGCCTTTGGCGGGGAGAACGCAGTATTTT

clone_size: NA
v_call: TRBV7-2
j_call: TRBJ2-5
d_call: TRBD2
cdr3_aa: CASTSGGGETQYF
cdr3_nt: TGTGCCAGCACCTCCGGCGGGGGAGAGACCCAGTACTTC

clone_size: NA
v_call: TRBV12-3/TRBV12-4
j_call: TRBJ2-1
d_call: NA
cdr3_aa: CASTPRDEQFF
cdr3_nt: TGTGCCAGCACCCCTAGGGATGAGCAGTTCTTC

clone_size: NA
v_call: TRBV20-1
j_call: TRBJ2-3
d_call: TRBD2
cdr3_aa: CSASYRGTSGGTDTQYF
cdr3_nt: TGCAGTGCGAGCTATAGGGGGACTAGCGGGGGTACAGATACGCAGTATTTT

clone_size: NA
v_call: TRBV29-1
j_call: TRBJ2-3
d_call: NA
cdr3_aa: CSVRAIYGDTQYF
cdr3_nt: TGCAGCGTCCGGGCTATATACGGTGATACGCAGTATTTT

clone_size: NA
v_call: TRBV29-1
j_call: TRBJ2-7
d_call: NA
cdr3_aa: CSVVGQEAYEQYF
cdr3_nt: TGCAGCGTTGTGGGGCAGGAGGCCTACGAGCAGTACTTC

clone_size: few
v_call: TRBV5-1
j_call: TRBJ2-1
d_call: NA
cdr3_aa: CASSFPGTNEQFF
cdr3_nt: TGCGCCAGCAGTTTTCCAGGGACAAATGAGCAGTTCTTC